Listed below are T cell receptor beta chains from one sample, sequenced in a study of PD-L1 blockade in urothelial cancer. The assay was immunoSEQ multiplex PCR, and TCRdb's table has in-frame clones only and misses some. The sample yields 70,000 or so clones, roughly 90% seen once. Sequences were derived from PBMCs, sampled around atezolizumab (anti-PD-L1) treatment. These TCRs come from a man between 65 and 85 years old with urothelial cancer. CDR3s include the opening cysteine and the closing phenylalanine or tryptophan. Fields, in order: V gene, CDR3 length, CDR3 protein.

TRBV7-9 | 13 | CASSLGTVTEAFF
TRBV7-2 | 17 | CASSARTSGRAVDTQYF
TRBV9 | 15 | CASSVDQQVNTEAFF
TRBV11-2 | 15 | CASSLASGGVYEQYF
TRBV6-1 | 13 | CATLEHSNQPQHF
TRBV11-1 | 14 | CASSLGLSYNEQFF
TRBV6-1 | 13 | CASSVYGGETQYF
TRBV4-1 | 17 | CASSQDGGTSGRNEQFF
TRBV18 | 12 | CASSLSLETQYF
TRBV10-1 | 14 | CASSNGGSSYEQYF
TRBV6-6 | 15 | CASSYSPGSGNTIYF